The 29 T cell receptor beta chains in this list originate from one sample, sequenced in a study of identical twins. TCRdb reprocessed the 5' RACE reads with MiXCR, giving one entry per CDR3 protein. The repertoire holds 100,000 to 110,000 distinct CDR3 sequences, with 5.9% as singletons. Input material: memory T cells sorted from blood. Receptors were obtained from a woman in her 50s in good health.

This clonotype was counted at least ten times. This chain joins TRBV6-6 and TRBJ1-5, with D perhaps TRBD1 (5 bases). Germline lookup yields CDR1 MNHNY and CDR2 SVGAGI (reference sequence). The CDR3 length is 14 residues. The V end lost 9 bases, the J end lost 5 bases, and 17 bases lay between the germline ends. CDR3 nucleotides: TGTGCCAGTGCAGATTCTAGGGGTTATCAGCCCCAGCATTTT. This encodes CASADSRGYQPQHF.

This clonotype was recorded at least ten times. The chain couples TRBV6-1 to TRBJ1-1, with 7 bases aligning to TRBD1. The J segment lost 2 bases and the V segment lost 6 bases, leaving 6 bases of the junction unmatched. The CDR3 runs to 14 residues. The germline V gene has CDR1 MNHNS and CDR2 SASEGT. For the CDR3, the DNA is TGTGCCAGCAGAAGGACAGGAGTAAACACTGAAGCTTTCTTT. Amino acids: CASRRTGVNTEAFF.

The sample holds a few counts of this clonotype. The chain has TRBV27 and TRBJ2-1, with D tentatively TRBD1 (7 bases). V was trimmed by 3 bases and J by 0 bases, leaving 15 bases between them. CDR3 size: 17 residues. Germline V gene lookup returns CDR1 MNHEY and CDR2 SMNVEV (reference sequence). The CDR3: CASSLQRAGGSYNEQFF. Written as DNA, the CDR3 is TGTGCCAGCAGTTTGCAGCGGGCAGGGGGCTCCTACAATGAGCAGTTCTTC.

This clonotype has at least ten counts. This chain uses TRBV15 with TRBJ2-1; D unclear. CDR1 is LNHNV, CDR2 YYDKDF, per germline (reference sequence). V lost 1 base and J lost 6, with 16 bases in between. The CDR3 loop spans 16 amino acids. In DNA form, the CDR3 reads TGTGCCACCAGCAGAGGGGTAGCCGATCTTTCCAATGAGCAGTTCTTC. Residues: CATSRGVADLSNEQFF.

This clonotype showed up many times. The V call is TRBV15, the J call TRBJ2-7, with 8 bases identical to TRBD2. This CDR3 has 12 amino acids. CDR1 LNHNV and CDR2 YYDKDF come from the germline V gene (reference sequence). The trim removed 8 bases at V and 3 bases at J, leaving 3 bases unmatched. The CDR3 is CATASGYYEQYF. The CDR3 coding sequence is TGTGCCACCGCTAGCGGGTACTACGAGCAGTACTTC.

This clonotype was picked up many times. In nucleotides, the CDR3 is TGTGCCAGCAGCTTAGTTTGGGGGGGGAACACTGAAGCTTTCTTT. Translation gives CASSLVWGGNTEAFF. The chain joins TRBV7-2 to TRBJ1-1; tentatively, D is TRBD1 (5 bases). V was pared by 1 base and J by 1 base, with 10 bases between. Germline CDR1 SGHTA, CDR2 FQGNSA. This CDR3 has 15 amino acids.

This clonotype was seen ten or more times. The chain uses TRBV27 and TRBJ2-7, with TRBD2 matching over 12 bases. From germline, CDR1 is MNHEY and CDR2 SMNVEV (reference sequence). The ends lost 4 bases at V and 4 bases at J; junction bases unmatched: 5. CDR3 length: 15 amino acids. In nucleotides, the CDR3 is TGTGCCAGCAGTTCCCGGACTAGCGGGATTTACGAGCAGTACGTC. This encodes CASSSRTSGIYEQYV.

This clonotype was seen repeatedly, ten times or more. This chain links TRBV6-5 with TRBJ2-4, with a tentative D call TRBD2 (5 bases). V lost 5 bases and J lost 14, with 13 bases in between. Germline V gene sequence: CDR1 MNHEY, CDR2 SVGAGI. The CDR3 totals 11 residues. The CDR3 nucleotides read TGTGCCAGCAGTCGAAGCGGATCCGAGTACTTC. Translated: CASSRSGSEYF.

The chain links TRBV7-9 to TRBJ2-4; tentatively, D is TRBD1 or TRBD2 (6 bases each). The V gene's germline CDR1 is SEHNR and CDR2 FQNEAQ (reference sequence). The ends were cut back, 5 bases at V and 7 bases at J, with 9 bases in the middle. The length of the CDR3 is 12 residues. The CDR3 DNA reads TGTGCCAGCAGCCAAGGGGGGAACATTCAGTACTTC. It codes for CASSQGGNIQYF. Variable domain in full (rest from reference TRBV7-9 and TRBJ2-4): DTGVSQNPRHKITKRGQNVTFRCDPISEHNRLYWYRQTLGQGPEFLTYFQNEAQLEKSRLLSDRFSAERPKGSFSTLEIQRTEQGDSAMYLCASSQGGNIQYFGAGTRLSVL.

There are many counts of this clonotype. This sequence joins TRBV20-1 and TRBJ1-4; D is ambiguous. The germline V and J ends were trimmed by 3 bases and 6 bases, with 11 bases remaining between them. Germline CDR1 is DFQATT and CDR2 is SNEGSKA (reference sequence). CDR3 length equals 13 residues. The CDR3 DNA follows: TGCAGTGCTAGTGGCGGGTCCGATGAAAAACTGTTTTTT. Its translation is CSASGGSDEKLFF.

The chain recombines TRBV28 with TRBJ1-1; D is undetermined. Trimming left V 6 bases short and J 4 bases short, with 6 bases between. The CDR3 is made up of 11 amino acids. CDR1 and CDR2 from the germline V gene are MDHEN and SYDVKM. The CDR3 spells CASRLSTEAFF. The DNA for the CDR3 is TGTGCCAGCAGGCTAAGCACTGAAGCTTTCTTT.

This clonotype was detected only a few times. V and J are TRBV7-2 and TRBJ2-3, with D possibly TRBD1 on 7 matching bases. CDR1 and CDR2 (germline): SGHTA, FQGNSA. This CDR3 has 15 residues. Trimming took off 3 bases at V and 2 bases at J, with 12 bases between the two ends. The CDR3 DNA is TGTGCCAGCAGCTTCCAGGGGGGCCTCACAGATACGCAGTATTTT. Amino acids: CASSFQGGLTDTQYF.

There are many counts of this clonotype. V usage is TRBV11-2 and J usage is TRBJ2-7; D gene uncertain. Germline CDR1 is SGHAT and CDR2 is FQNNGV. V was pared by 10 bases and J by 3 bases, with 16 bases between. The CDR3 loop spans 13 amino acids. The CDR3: CATRQAFFYEQYF. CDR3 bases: TGTGCCACTAGACAAGCCTTTTTCTACGAGCAGTACTTC. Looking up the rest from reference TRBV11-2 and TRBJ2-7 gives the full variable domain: EAGVAQSPRYKIIEKRQSVAFWCNPISGHATLYWYQQILGQGPKLLIQFQNNGVVDDSQLPKDRFSAERLKGVDSTLKIQPAKLEDSAVYLCATRQAFFYEQYFGPGTRLTVT.

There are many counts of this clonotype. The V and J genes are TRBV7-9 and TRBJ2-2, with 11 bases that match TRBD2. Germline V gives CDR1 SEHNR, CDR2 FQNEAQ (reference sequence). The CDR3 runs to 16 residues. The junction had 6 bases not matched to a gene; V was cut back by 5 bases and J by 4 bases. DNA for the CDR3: TGTGCCAGCAGCCCAAGACTAGCGGGAACCACCGGGGAGCTGTTTTTT. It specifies CASSPRLAGTTGELFF.

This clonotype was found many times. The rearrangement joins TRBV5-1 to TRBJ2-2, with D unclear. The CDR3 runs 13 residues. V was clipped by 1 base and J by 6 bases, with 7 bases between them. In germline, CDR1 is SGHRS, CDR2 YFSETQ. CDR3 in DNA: TGCGCCAGCAGCTTGAGTCTTTCCGGGGAGCTGTTTTTT. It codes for CASSLSLSGELFF. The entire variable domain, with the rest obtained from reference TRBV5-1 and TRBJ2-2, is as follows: KAGVTQTPRYLIKTRGQQVTLSCSPISGHRSVSWYQQTPGQGLQFLFEYFSETQRNKGNFPGRFSGRQFSNSRSEMNVSTLELGDSALYLCASSLSLSGELFFGEGSRLTVL.

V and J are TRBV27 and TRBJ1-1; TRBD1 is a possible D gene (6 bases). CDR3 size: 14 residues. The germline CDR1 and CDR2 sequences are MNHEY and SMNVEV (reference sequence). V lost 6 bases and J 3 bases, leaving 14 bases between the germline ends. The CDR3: CASSRQVGYTEAFF. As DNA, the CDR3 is TGTGCCAGCAGCCGACAGGTCGGGTACACTGAAGCTTTCTTT.

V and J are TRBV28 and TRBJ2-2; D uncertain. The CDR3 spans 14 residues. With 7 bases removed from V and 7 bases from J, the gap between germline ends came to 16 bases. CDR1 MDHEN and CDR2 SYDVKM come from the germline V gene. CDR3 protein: CASTPRHPIGELFF. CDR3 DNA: TGTGCCAGCACCCCTCGGCATCCTATCGGGGAGCTGTTTTTT.

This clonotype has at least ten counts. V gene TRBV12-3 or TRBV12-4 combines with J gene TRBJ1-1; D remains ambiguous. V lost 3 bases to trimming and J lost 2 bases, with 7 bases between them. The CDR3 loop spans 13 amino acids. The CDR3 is CASSFAANTEAFF. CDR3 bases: TGTGCCAGCAGTTTTGCGGCAAACACTGAAGCTTTCTTT.

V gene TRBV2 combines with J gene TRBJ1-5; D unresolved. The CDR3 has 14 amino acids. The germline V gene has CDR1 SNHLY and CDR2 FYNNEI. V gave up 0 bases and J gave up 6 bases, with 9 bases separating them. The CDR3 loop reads CASSEAENRQPQHF. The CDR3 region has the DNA TGTGCCAGCAGTGAAGCGGAGAATCGTCAGCCCCAGCATTTT.

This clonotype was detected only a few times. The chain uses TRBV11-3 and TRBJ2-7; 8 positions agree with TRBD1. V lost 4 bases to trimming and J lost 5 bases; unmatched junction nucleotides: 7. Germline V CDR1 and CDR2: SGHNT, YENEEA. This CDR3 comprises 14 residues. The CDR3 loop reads CASSSLDRANEQYF. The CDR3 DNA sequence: TGTGCCAGCAGCTCCCTGGACAGGGCCAACGAGCAGTACTTC.

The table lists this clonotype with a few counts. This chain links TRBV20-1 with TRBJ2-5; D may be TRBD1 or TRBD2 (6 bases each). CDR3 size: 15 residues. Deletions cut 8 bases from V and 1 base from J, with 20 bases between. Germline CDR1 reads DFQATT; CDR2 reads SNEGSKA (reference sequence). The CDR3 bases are TGCAGTACGGGGGCTTTGGAGAAACGCCAAGAGACCCAGTACTTC. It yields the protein CSTGALEKRQETQYF.

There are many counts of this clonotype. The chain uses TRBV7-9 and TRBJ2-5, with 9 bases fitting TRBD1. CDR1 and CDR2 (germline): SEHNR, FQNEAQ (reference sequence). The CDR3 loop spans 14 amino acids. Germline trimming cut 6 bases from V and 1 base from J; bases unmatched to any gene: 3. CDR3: CASRLGQGQETQYF. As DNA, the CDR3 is TGTGCCAGCAGGTTGGGACAGGGCCAAGAGACCCAGTACTTC.

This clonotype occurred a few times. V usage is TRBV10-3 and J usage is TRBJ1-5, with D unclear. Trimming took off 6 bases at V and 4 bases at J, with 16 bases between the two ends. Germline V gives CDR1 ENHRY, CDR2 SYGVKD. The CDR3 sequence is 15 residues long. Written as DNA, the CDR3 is TGTGCCATCAGGGAAGAGCCGGGAGGAAATCAGCCCCAGCATTTT. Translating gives CAIREEPGGNQPQHF.

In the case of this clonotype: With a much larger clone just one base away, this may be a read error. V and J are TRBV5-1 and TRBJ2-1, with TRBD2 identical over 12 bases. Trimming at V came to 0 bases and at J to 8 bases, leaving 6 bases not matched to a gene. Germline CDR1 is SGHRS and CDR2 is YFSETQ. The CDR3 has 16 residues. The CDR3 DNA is TGCGCCAGCAGCTTGGAGGCACTAGCGGGAGGCCATGAGCAGTTCTTC. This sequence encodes CASSLEALAGGHEQFF. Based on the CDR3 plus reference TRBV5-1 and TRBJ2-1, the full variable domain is KAGVTQTPRYLIKTRGQQVTLSCSPISGHRSVSWYQQTPGQGLQFLFEYFSETQRNKGNFPGRFSGRQFSNSRSEMNVSTLELGDSALYLCASSLEALAGGHEQFFGPGTRLTVL.

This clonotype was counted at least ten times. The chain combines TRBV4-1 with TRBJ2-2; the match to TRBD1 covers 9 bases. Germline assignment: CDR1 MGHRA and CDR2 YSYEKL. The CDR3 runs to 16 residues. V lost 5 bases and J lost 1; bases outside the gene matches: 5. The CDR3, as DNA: TGCGCCAGCAGCGATACAGGGGGCAGGAACACCGGGGAGCTGTTTTTT. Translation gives CASSDTGGRNTGELFF.

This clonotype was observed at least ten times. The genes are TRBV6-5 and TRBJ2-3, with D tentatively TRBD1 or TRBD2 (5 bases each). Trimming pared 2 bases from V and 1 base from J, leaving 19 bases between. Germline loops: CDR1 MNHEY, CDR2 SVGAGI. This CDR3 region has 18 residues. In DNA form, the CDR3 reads TGTGCCAGCAGTTACGGCCCGCCGGCCGGGACCCGCACAGATACGCAGTATTTT. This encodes CASSYGPPAGTRTDTQYF.

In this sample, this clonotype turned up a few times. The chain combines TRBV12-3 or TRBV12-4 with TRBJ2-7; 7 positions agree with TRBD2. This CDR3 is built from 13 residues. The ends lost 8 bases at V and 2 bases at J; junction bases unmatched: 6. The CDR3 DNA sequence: TGTGCCAGCGGATCGGGACTACCCTACGAGCAGTACTTC. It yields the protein CASGSGLPYEQYF.

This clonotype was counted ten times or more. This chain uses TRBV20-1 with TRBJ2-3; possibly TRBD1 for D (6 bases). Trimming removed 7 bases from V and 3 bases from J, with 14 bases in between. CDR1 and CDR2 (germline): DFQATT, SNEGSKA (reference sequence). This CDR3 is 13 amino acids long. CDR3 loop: CSGSDDRTDTQYF. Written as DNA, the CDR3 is TGCAGTGGGTCGGACGACAGGACAGATACGCAGTATTTT.

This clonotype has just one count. The CDR3 coding sequence is TGCGCCAGCAGCCAAGGGACAGTGGGTGAGCAGTACGTC. It is translated as CASSQGTVGEQYV. J is TRBJ2-7 and V is TRBV4-1; tentative D call: TRBD1 (6 bases). Germline CDR1 MGHRA, CDR2 YSYEKL. V was trimmed by 1 base and J by 7 bases, leaving 11 bases between them. The CDR3 contains 13 residues.